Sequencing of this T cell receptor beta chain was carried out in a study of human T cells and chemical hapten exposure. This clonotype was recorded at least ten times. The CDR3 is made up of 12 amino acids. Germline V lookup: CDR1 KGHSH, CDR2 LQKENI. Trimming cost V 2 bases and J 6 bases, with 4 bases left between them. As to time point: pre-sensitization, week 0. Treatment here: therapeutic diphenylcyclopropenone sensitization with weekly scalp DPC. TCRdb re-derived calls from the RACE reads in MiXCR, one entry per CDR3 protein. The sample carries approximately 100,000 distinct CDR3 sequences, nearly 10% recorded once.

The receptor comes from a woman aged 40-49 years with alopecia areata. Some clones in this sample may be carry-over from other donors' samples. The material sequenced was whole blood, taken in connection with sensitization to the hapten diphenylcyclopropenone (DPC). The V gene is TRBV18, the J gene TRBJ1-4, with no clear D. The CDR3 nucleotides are TGTGCCAGCTCACCAGGACATGAAAAACTGTTTTTT. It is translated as CASSPGHEKLFF.